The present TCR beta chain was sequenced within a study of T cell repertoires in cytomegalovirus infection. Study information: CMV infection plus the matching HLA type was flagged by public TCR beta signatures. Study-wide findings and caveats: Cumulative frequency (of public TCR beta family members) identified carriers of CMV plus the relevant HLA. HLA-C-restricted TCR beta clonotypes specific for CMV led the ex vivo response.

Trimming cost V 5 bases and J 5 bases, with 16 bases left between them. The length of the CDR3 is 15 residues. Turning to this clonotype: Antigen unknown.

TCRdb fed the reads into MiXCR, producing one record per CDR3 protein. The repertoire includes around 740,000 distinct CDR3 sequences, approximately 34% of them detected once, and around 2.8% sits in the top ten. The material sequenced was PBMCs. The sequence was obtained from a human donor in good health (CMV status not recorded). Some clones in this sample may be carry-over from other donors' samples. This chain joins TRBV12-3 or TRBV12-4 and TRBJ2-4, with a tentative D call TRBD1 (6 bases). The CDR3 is CASSPPGVTENIQYF. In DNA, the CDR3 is TGTGCCAGCAGTCCCCCAGGGGTAACCGAAAACATTCAGTACTTC.